These 9 T cell receptor beta chains share one sample of origin, sequenced in a study of CXCR3-negative and CXCR3-positive naive CD8 T cells. Researchers prepared the TRB cDNA libraries using 5' RACE with UMI labels. Each CDR3 protein gets one entry in TCRdb, which reprocessed the 5' RACE reads and gives no DNA. This sample lists about 130,000 distinct CDR3 sequences; its ten largest clones have 0.45% to 0.55%. Sequenced sample: naive CXCR3- CD8+ T cells from blood. The subset here: CD45RO-CCR7+CD27+CD95- naive CD8+ T cells lacking CXCR3 (TNR3-). These receptors all come from a human donor in good health. Some clones in this sample may be carry-over from other donors' samples.

The V gene is TRBV2, the J gene TRBJ2-1; TCRdb proposes TRBD1, but this gene call is untestable without DNA. CDR3 length equals 16 residues. In germline, CDR1 is SNHLY, CDR2 FYNNEI. CDR3 loop: CASSEAPGVSYNEQFF. Based on the CDR3 plus reference TRBV2 and TRBJ2-1, the full variable domain is EPEVTQTPSHQVTQMGQEVILRCVPISNHLYFYWYRQILGQKVEFLVSFYNNEISEKSEIFDDQFSVERPDGSNFTLKIRSTKLEDSAMYFCASSEAPGVSYNEQFFGPGTRLTVL.

The rearrangement uses TRBV7-9 and TRBJ2-7; the TCRdb D gene call, TRBD2, has no DNA to confirm it. This CDR3 contains 15 residues. Germline V gene lookup returns CDR1 SEHNR and CDR2 FQNEAQ (reference sequence). The CDR3 reads CASSSSRAGAYEQYF.

The chain links TRBV12-3 or TRBV12-4 to TRBJ2-1. CDR3 size: 15 residues. CDR3 sequence: CASSFRITVYNEQFF.

Here the CDR3 reads CASSQEWGVVEEKLFF. The V gene is TRBV4-3, the J gene TRBJ1-4. The CDR3 consists of 16 residues. Looked up from germline, CDR1 is LGHNA and CDR2 is YSLEER.

The genes are TRBV5-6 and TRBJ2-2; TCRdb's D gene call, TRBD1, goes unchecked for lack of DNA. The germline gives CDR1 SGHDT, CDR2 YYEEEE. This CDR3 comprises 18 residues. The CDR3 reads CASSLETGTGVMDGELFF.

The rearrangement joins TRBV19 to TRBJ2-2; TCRdb returns TRBD1, unconfirmable since there is no DNA. Germline V gene lookup returns CDR1 LNHDA and CDR2 SQIVND (reference sequence). The CDR3 has 15 residues. The CDR3 reads CASSIGRINTGELFF. The entire variable domain, with the rest obtained from reference TRBV19 and TRBJ2-2, is as follows: DGGITQSPKYLFRKEGQNVTLSCEQNLNHDAMYWYRQDPGQGLRLIYYSQIVNDFQKGDIAEGYSVSREKKESFPLTVTSAQKNPTAFYLCASSIGRINTGELFFGEGSRLTVL.

J is TRBJ2-7 and V is TRBV4-1; no DNA is available, so the TRBD1 call from TCRdb remains unchecked. This CDR3 contains 15 residues. CDR1 and CDR2 (germline): MGHRA, YSYEKL. The CDR3: CASSQGQGVYYEQYF.

The V and J genes are TRBV7-9 and TRBJ1-1. Germline V gene data show CDR1 as SEHNR and CDR2 as FQNEAQ (reference sequence). The CDR3 contains 14 residues. The CDR3 loop reads CASSLGVANTEAFF.

V usage is TRBV7-9 and J usage is TRBJ2-1; TCRdb's assignment of TRBD1 cannot be checked, as there is no DNA. The CDR3 has 12 amino acids. Per germline, CDR1 SEHNR and CDR2 FQNEAQ (reference sequence). The CDR3 sequence is CASSLNRVEQFF.